The present TCR beta chain was sequenced within a study of cytomegalovirus exposure and HLA in healthy donors. The study's findings and limits: A link between a missense DCLRE1C variant and TCR beta V- and J-gene trimming emerged from a later analysis.

Per the germline V gene, CDR1 is MNHNS and CDR2 is SASEGT. V lost 6 bases to trimming and J lost 4 bases; unmatched junction nucleotides: 10. The CDR3 consists of 15 residues. Note on this clone: Its antigen is undetermined.

The donors comprised healthy bone marrow donors. It was with 60 Vbeta and 13 Jbeta primers that the PCR ran. In the authors' methods: There were around 78 million unique TCR beta chains by a later count, and approximately 12 million of them were shared. Generated by immunoSEQ multiplex PCR, the TCRdb table keeps only in-frame clones and is missing some. Clone size and V and J calls were adopted from that table, with D and trimming inferred from the DNA. The data show 100,000 to 150,000 clones, under 80% seen once. The receptor was isolated from a woman aged 55-69 years in good health and CMV-seropositive. The chain uses TRBV6-1 and TRBJ1-2, with 8 bases matching TRBD1. Sequences were obtained from PBMCs. As DNA, the CDR3 is TGTGCCAGCAGCTCCACCTCGGACAGGGTCTATGGCTACACCTTC. This codes for CASSSTSDRVYGYTF.